This TCR beta chain is drawn from a study of cytomegalovirus exposure and HLA in healthy donors. Study-wide context: The Caucasian-associated ancestry cluster held roughly 80% of under 450 genotyped donors. Findings and limits, study-wide: Beyond CMV serostatus, there was no information to go on about immune exposure.

V dropped 2 bases and J dropped 2; count of bases not matched to a gene: 7. The V gene's germline CDR1 is SGDLS and CDR2 YYNGEE. The CDR3 is 17 amino acids. Primers for the PCR totalled 60 Vbeta and 13 Jbeta. The data were produced by immunoSEQ multiplex PCR, yet TCRdb's version contains in-frame clones alone and is incomplete. The sample records more than 150,000 clones, 76% being singletons. Details on this clone: No antigen is known for it.

The sample comprised PBMCs. The chain links TRBV9 to TRBJ2-3; 11 bases match TRBD2. This receptor was obtained from a man younger than 35 in good health and CMV-seronegative. CDR3 coding DNA: TGTGCCAGCAGCGTCGATCTAGCGGGAGGAGTCACAGATACGCAGTATTTT. Amino acids: CASSVDLAGGVTDTQYF.